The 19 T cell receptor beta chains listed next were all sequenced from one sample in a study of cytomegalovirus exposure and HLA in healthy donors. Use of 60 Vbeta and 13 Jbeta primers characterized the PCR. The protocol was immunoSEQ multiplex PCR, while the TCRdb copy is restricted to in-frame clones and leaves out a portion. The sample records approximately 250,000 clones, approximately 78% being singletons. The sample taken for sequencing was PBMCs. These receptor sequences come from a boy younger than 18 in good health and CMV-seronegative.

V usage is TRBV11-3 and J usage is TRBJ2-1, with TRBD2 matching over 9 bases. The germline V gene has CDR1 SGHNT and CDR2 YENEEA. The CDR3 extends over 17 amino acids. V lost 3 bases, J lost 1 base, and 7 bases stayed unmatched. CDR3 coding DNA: TGTGCCAGCAGCTTGACTAGCGGAGATCTTTCCTACAATGAGCAGTTCTTC. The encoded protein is CASSLTSGDLSYNEQFF.

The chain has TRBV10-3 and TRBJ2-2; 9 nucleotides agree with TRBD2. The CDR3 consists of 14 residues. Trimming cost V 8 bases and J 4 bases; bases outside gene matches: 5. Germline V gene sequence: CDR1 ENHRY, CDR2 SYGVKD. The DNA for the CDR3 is TGTGCCATCGGGGGGACTAGCAGCACCGGGGAGCTGTTTTTT. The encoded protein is CAIGGTSSTGELFF.

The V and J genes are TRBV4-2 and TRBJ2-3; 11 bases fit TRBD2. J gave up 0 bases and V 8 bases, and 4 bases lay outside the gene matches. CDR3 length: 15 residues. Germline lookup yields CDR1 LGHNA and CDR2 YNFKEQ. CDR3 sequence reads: CASGRTSGSTDTQYF. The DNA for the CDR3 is TGTGCCAGCGGCCGGACTAGCGGGAGCACAGATACGCAGTATTTT.

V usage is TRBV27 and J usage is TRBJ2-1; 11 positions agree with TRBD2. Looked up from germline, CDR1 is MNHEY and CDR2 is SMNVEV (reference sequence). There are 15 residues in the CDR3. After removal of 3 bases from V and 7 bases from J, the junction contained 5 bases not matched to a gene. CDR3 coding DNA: TGTGCCAGCAGTTTTCTTCTAGCGGGAGGTAATGAGCAGTTCTTC. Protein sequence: CASSFLLAGGNEQFF.

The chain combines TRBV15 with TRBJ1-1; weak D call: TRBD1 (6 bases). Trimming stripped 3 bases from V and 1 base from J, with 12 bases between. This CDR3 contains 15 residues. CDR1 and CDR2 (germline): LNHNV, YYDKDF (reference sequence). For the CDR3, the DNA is TGTGCCACCAGCAGGGAGGTGGGGGCGAACACTGAAGCTTTCTTT. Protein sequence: CATSREVGANTEAFF.

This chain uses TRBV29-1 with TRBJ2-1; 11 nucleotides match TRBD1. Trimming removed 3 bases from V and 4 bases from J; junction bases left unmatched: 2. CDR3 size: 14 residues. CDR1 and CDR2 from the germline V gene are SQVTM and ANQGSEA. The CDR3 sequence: CSVEDRGQYNEQFF. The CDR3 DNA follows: TGCAGCGTTGAGGACAGGGGGCAGTACAATGAGCAGTTCTTC.

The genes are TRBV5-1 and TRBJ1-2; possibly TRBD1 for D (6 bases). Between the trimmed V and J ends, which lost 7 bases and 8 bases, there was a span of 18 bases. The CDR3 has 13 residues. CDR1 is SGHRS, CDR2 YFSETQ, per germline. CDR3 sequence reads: CASQGGGSDGYTF. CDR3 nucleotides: TGCGCCAGCCAGGGAGGGGGGAGCGACGGCTACACCTTC. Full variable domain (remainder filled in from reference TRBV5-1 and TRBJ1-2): KAGVTQTPRYLIKTRGQQVTLSCSPISGHRSVSWYQQTPGQGLQFLFEYFSETQRNKGNFPGRFSGRQFSNSRSEMNVSTLELGDSALYLCASQGGGSDGYTFGSGTRLTVV.

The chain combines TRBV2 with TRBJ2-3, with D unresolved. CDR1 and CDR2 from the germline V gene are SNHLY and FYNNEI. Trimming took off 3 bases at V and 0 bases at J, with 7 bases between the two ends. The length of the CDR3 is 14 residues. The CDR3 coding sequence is TGTGCCAGCAGTGAGTCCAGAAGCACAGATACGCAGTATTTT. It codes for CASSESRSTDTQYF.

The CDR3 nucleotides read TGTGCCAGCAGCCAGGACAGGGCTGTAAAACTGTTTTTT. Residues: CASSQDRAVKLFF. V gene TRBV6-5 combines with J gene TRBJ1-4; 8 bases are a match to TRBD1. The germline CDR1 and CDR2 sequences are MNHEY and SVGAGI. V was clipped by 6 bases and J by 10 bases; unmatched bases: 7. CDR3 length: 13 residues.

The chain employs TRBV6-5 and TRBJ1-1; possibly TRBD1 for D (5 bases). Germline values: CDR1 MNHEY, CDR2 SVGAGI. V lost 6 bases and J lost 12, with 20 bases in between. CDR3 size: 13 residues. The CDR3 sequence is CASRGGETASSFF. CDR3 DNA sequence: TGTGCCAGCAGGGGGGGGGAGACAGCCTCGTCTTTCTTT.

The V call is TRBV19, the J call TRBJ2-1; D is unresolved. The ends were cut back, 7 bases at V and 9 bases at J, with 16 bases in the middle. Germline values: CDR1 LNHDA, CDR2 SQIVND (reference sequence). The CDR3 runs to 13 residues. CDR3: CASTQARSAEQFF. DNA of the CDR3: TGTGCCAGTACCCAGGCCAGAAGTGCTGAGCAGTTCTTC.

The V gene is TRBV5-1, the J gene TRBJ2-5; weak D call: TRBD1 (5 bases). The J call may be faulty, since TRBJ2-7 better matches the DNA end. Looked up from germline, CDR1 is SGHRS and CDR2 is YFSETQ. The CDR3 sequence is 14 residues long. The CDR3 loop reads CASSYRIKAYEQYF. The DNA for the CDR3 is TGCGCCAGCAGCTACAGGATTAAGGCCTACGAGCAGTACTTC.

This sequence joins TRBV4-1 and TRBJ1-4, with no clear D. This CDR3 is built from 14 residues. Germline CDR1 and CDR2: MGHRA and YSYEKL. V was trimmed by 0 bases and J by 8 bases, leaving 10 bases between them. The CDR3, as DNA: TGCGCCAGCAGCCAAGAAAGGGAGGAGGAAAAACTGTTTTTT. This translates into CASSQEREEEKLFF.

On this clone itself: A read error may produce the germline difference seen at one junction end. The CDR3 sequence: CSSSFTQLGQGKDTEAFF. The CDR3 nucleotides are TGTTCCAGCAGCTTCACTCAACTTGGACAGGGCAAGGACACTGAAGCTTTCTTT. The chain recombines TRBV7-9 with TRBJ1-1, with TRBD1 matching over 8 bases. The length of the CDR3 is 18 residues. Germline V gene data show CDR1 as SEHNR and CDR2 as FQNEAQ (reference sequence).

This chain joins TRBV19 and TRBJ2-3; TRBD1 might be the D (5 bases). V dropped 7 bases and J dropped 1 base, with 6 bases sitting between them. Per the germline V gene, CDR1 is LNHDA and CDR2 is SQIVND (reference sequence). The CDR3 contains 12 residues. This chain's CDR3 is CASTTGTDTQYF. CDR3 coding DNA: TGTGCCAGTACGACAGGCACAGATACGCAGTATTTT.

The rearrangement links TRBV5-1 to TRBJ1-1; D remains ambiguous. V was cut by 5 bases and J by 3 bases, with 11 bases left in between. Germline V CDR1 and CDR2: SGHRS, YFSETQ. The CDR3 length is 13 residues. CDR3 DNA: TGCGCCAGCAGTCAAACTCGTGACACTGAAGCTTTCTTT. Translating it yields CASSQTRDTEAFF.

The CDR3 nucleotides are TGTGCCAGCAGTGATACCGCCGGGACAGCTTTCTTAGCCAAAAACATTCAGTACTTC. This gives the protein CASSDTAGTAFLAKNIQYF. The genes are TRBV6-1 and TRBJ2-4; 7 bases are shared with TRBD1. The CDR3 has 19 amino acids. The germline V gene encodes CDR1 MNHNS and CDR2 SASEGT. J gave up 0 bases and V 3 bases, and 14 bases lay outside the gene matches.

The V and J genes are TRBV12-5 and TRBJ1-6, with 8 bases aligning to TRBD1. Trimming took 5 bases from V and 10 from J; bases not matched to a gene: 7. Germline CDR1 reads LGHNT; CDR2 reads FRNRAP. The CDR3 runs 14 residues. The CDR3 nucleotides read TGTGCTAGTGGTAACCGGTACAGGGGGTCACCCCTCCACTTT. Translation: CASGNRYRGSPLHF.

In nucleotides, the CDR3 is TGCGCCAGCAGCTGGAGCGGGACAAGGGAGACCCAGTACTTC. Translating gives CASSWSGTRETQYF. This chain links TRBV5-1 with TRBJ2-5; possible D gene TRBD2, 7 bases. Per the germline V gene, CDR1 is SGHRS and CDR2 is YFSETQ. The CDR3 length is 14 residues. V was pared by 3 bases and J by 5 bases, with 14 bases between.